Below are 32 T cell receptor beta chains sequenced from a single sample in a study of T cell changes during pregnancy in multiple sclerosis. TCRdb's copy holds only in-frame clones and misses some; the assay was immunoSEQ multiplex PCR. The sample holds approximately 99,000 clones, approximately 95% seen once. The source material was peripheral blood, sampled after pregnancy. The source is a female donor with multiple sclerosis, enrolled in a pregnancy study.

In DNA form, the CDR3 reads TGCGCCAGCAGCCAAAAATGGCCGCGGTGGAACACCGGGGAGCTGTTTTTT. Encoded protein: CASSQKWPRWNTGELFF. The genes are TRBV4-1 and TRBJ2-2; unclear D gene. The CDR3 has 17 amino acids. Germline values: CDR1 MGHRA, CDR2 YSYEKL. Trimming took off 2 bases at V and 1 base at J, with 14 bases between the two ends.

The chain links TRBV11-2 to TRBJ2-1, with a weak D call TRBD2 (6 bases). Trimming left V 4 bases short and J 9 bases short, with 13 bases between. The CDR3 has 13 amino acids. Germline CDR1 and CDR2: SGHAT and FQNNGV. CDR3 bases: TGTGCCAGCAGCTCCGTTAGGGGAGGTGAGCAGTTCTTC. The encoded protein is CASSSVRGGEQFF.

The V call is TRBV2, the J call TRBJ1-2; D remains ambiguous. V lost 3 bases to trimming and J lost 4 bases, with 9 bases between them. This CDR3 spans 13 amino acids. Germline V gene sequence: CDR1 SNHLY, CDR2 FYNNEI. The CDR3 loop reads CASSDSSFYGYTF. As DNA, the CDR3 is TGTGCCAGCAGTGACTCCAGTTTCTATGGCTACACCTTC.

CDR3 region: CASSNLQGAKAEAFF. CDR3 bases: TGTGCCAGCAGCAACTTACAGGGGGCAAAGGCTGAAGCTTTCTTT. This rearrangement joins TRBV11-1 to TRBJ1-1; 9 positions match TRBD1. Trimming took 5 bases from V and 6 from J; bases not matched to a gene: 10. This CDR3 spans 15 amino acids. CDR1 SGHAT and CDR2 FQDESV come from the germline V gene (reference sequence).

The V gene is TRBV19, the J gene TRBJ1-5; a possible D gene is TRBD1 (5 bases). Germline V lookup: CDR1 LNHDA, CDR2 SQIVND (reference sequence). This CDR3 has 13 amino acids. The ends were cut back, 8 bases at V and 3 bases at J, with 11 bases in the middle. CDR3 DNA sequence: TGTGCCAGTGATACGGACACCAATCAGCCCCAGCATTTT. It is translated as CASDTDTNQPQHF.

This clone has a single count. The rearrangement uses TRBV27 and TRBJ2-5, with 11 positions matching TRBD1. Germline CDR1 is MNHEY and CDR2 is SMNVEV (reference sequence). The V segment lost 5 bases and the J segment 5 bases; nucleotides outside the gene matches: 7. The CDR3 has 15 amino acids. The CDR3 reads CASSLGGTGGETQYF. CDR3 nucleotide sequence: TGTGCCAGCAGTCTAGGCGGGACAGGGGGTGAGACCCAGTACTTC.

This chain uses TRBV27 with TRBJ1-5, with no clear D. This CDR3 has 15 residues. Germline V gene lookup returns CDR1 MNHEY and CDR2 SMNVEV (reference sequence). The V gene lost 6 bases and the J gene lost 0 bases, with 12 bases spanning the gap. The CDR3 region has the DNA TGTGCCAGCAGCTCCGACACATATAGCAATCAGCCCCAGCATTTT. This codes for CASSSDTYSNQPQHF.

This clone is a singleton in its sample. The CDR3 here is CASSPGDTPYNEQFF. In DNA, the CDR3 is TGTGCCAGCAGCCCAGGGGATACACCTTACAATGAGCAGTTCTTC. The V and J genes are TRBV7-8 and TRBJ2-1; possible D gene TRBD1, 6 bases. CDR1 and CDR2 from the germline V gene are SGHVS and FQNEAQ. The CDR3 covers 15 residues. V dropped 5 bases and J dropped 4 bases, with 15 bases sitting between them.

This sequence joins TRBV5-6 and TRBJ1-1; possible D gene TRBD1, 5 bases. The CDR3 is made up of 13 amino acids. CDR1 and CDR2 from the germline V gene are SGHDT and YYEEEE. V was pared by 1 base and J by 7 bases, with 11 bases between. This CDR3 reads CASSLTGVREAFF. The DNA of the CDR3 is TGTGCCAGCAGCTTGACAGGCGTGCGTGAAGCTTTCTTT. The full variable domain, with the rest looked up from reference TRBV5-6 and TRBJ1-1, is DAGVTQSPTHLIKTRGQQVTLRCSPKSGHDTVSWYQQALGQGPQFIFQYYEEEERQRGNFPDRFSGHQFPNYSSELNVNALLLGDSALYLCASSLTGVREAFFGQGTRLTVV.

V and J are TRBV27 and TRBJ2-2; 10 bases are shared with TRBD1. The CDR3 consists of 16 residues. CDR1 and CDR2 (germline): MNHEY, SMNVEV (reference sequence). Unmatched junction bases numbered 12, after V lost 8 bases and J lost 6 bases. CDR3 sequence (DNA): TGTGCCAGCCCCCTCATCGACAGGGGGCAAGCCGGGGAGCTGTTTTTT. Protein: CASPLIDRGQAGELFF.

V is TRBV7-9 and J is TRBJ2-1; a weak D match, TRBD1 (6 bases). The CDR3 runs 18 residues. Trimming stripped 5 bases from V and 1 base from J, with 21 bases between. Germline values: CDR1 SEHNR, CDR2 FQNEAQ (reference sequence). CDR3 DNA: TGTGCCAGCAGCCTAGTGGAGGACAGCCCGTTTTCCTACAATGAGCAGTTCTTC. It is translated as CASSLVEDSPFSYNEQFF.

The sample holds one count of this clone. The V call is TRBV6-6, the J call TRBJ2-2; 7 bases agree with TRBD1. The length of the CDR3 is 15 residues. J lost 4 bases, V lost 2 bases, and 4 bases had no gene match. CDR1 and CDR2 from the germline V gene are MNHNY and SVGAGI (reference sequence). The CDR3 region has the DNA TGTGCCAGCAGTTACGGGGGACAGATCACCGGGGAGCTGTTTTTT. Residues: CASSYGGQITGELFF.

The sample holds one count of this clone. The chain has TRBV6-5 and TRBJ1-3; no reliable D call. CDR3 length: 16 residues. V lost 2 bases and J lost 5, with 16 bases in between. Per germline, CDR1 MNHEY and CDR2 SVGAGI. CDR3: CASSYPPTAMRNTIYF. The CDR3 bases are TGTGCCAGCAGTTACCCCCCGACTGCTATGCGAAACACCATATATTTT.

This chain joins TRBV28 and TRBJ2-1; 11 positions match TRBD1. The CDR3 sequence is 15 residues long. The ends lost 3 bases at V and 9 bases at J; junction bases unmatched: 7. Germline CDR1 is MDHEN and CDR2 is SYDVKM. CDR3 sequence: CASSLPGTGGIEQFF. The CDR3 coding sequence is TGTGCCAGCAGTTTGCCCGGGACAGGGGGGATTGAGCAGTTCTTC.

The chain is built from TRBV19 and TRBJ1-2; D may be TRBD1 (5 bases). This CDR3 comprises 15 residues. V was pared by 2 bases and J by 7 bases, with 17 bases between. Looked up from germline, CDR1 is LNHDA and CDR2 is SQIVND (reference sequence). The CDR3 here is CASSITAGSGAGYTF. CDR3 coding DNA: TGTGCCAGTAGTATAACCGCAGGGTCTGGCGCTGGCTACACCTTC.

V gene TRBV2 combines with J gene TRBJ2-1, with TRBD2 identical over 15 bases. V gave up 5 bases and J gave up 7 bases; unmatched junction bases: 6. Germline CDR1 is SNHLY and CDR2 is FYNNEI. This CDR3 region has 16 residues. Here the CDR3 reads CASSSTGTSGRNEQFF. The CDR3 DNA sequence: TGTGCCAGCAGTTCCACCGGGACTAGCGGGAGGAATGAGCAGTTCTTC.

This sequence joins TRBV27 and TRBJ2-7; TRBD1 agrees at 7 bases. CDR3 length: 15 residues. The V and J ends lost 1 base and 3 bases, in that order; junction bases with no gene match: 6. Germline V CDR1 and CDR2: MNHEY, SMNVEV (reference sequence). The CDR3: CASSLYPTGDYEQYF. The CDR3 DNA is TGTGCCAGCAGTTTATACCCCACAGGGGACTACGAGCAGTACTTC.

The chain couples TRBV12-5 to TRBJ2-1; 8 nucleotides agree with TRBD2. Germline CDR1 and CDR2: LGHNT and FRNRAP. The CDR3 contains 17 residues. The J segment lost 6 bases and the V segment lost 0 bases, leaving 10 bases of the junction unmatched. The CDR3 DNA follows: TGTGCTAGTGGTTTGGTACAGGTAAGCGGGAGAGGCAATGAGCAGTTCTTC. This translates into CASGLVQVSGRGNEQFF.

This clone came up once. The chain has TRBV11-2 and TRBJ2-7; a weak D match, TRBD2 (5 bases). V was trimmed by 0 bases and J by 3 bases, leaving 12 bases between them. CDR1 is SGHAT and CDR2 is FQNNGV in the germline V gene. The CDR3 consists of 15 residues. In DNA, the CDR3 is TGTGCCAGCAGCTTAGAACCGGAGGCGGGCTACGAGCAGTACTTC. Protein: CASSLEPEAGYEQYF.

This clone appeared a single time. V gene TRBV11-2 combines with J gene TRBJ2-7, with D tentatively TRBD2 (6 bases). The V gene lost 3 bases and the J gene lost 3 bases, with 15 bases spanning the gap. Germline V gene lookup returns CDR1 SGHAT and CDR2 FQNNGV. This CDR3 comprises 15 residues. Here the CDR3 DNA reads TGTGCCAGCAGCTTGTCGGAGGGAGGAAACTACGAGCAGTACTTC. Protein sequence: CASSLSEGGNYEQYF.

The J gene is TRBJ2-1, the V gene TRBV27; 7 bases fit TRBD1. Trimming removed 4 bases from V and 10 bases from J; junction bases left unmatched: 4. This CDR3 has 12 amino acids. CDR1 is MNHEY, CDR2 SMNVEV, per germline (reference sequence). The CDR3 coding sequence is TGTGCCAGCAGTTCACAGGGGTTCGAGCAGTTCTTC. As protein: CASSSQGFEQFF.

The chain has TRBV29-1 and TRBJ2-1, with 9 nucleotides matching TRBD2. CDR1 and CDR2 from the germline V gene are SQVTM and ANQGSEA. The CDR3 has 15 amino acids. The V segment lost 3 bases and the J segment 1 base; nucleotides outside the gene matches: 4. CDR3 loop: CSVDAGLASYNEQFF. CDR3 DNA sequence: TGCAGCGTTGATGCGGGACTAGCTTCCTACAATGAGCAGTTCTTC.

The rearrangement uses TRBV5-5 and TRBJ2-7; 10 nucleotides match TRBD1. Trimming removed 4 bases from V and 4 bases from J; junction bases left unmatched: 5. The CDR3 covers 14 residues. CDR1 SGHKS and CDR2 YYEKEE come from the germline V gene (reference sequence). The CDR3: CASSPDRGGYEQYF. In nucleotides, the CDR3 is TGTGCCAGCAGCCCGGACAGGGGGGGTTACGAGCAGTACTTC.

J is TRBJ2-2 and V is TRBV10-3; TRBD2 aligns across 9 bases. Trimming cost V 4 bases and J 3 bases; bases outside gene matches: 3. The V gene's germline CDR1 is ENHRY and CDR2 SYGVKD. The CDR3 runs to 15 residues. In DNA, the CDR3 is TGTGCCATCAGTGGGACTAGCGCCTACACCGGGGAGCTGTTTTTT. Amino acids: CAISGTSAYTGELFF.

This chain joins TRBV5-1 and TRBJ2-2; 13 bases match TRBD2. V lost 3 bases and J lost 3; bases outside the gene matches: 11. The CDR3 totals 19 residues. Germline lookup yields CDR1 SGHRS and CDR2 YFSETQ. The DNA for the CDR3 is TGCGCCAGCAGCTCTGCGTGGACTAGCGGGAGTAGGGACACCGGGGAGCTGTTTTTT. Translated, it gives CASSSAWTSGSRDTGELFF.

In this sample, this clone turned up once. In DNA form, the CDR3 reads TGTGCCACCAGCAGCGGACAAGACCCTAACTATGGCTACACCTTC. It codes for CATSSGQDPNYGYTF. The chain has TRBV15 and TRBJ1-2; possible D gene TRBD1, 5 bases. Germline V gene lookup returns CDR1 LNHNV and CDR2 YYDKDF (reference sequence). The CDR3 runs to 15 residues. The V and J ends lost 3 bases and 0 bases respectively, with 11 bases between them. Complete variable domain (other parts from reference TRBV15 and TRBJ1-2): DAMVIQNPRYQVTQFGKPVTLSCSQTLNHNVMYWYQQKSSQAPKLLFHYYDKDFNNEADTPDNFQSRRPNTSFCFLDIRSPGLGDTAMYLCATSSGQDPNYGYTFGSGTRLTVV.

The rearrangement joins TRBV5-4 to TRBJ2-7; D gene uncertain. Looked up from germline, CDR1 is SGHNT and CDR2 is YYREEE (reference sequence). The CDR3 runs 13 residues. Between the trimmed V and J ends, which lost 0 bases and 1 base, there was a span of 5 bases. In DNA, the CDR3 is TGTGCCAGCAGCTTGGCCGCGTCCTACGAGCAGTACTTC. Translation: CASSLAASYEQYF.

V gene TRBV19 combines with J gene TRBJ2-2, with TRBD2 identical over 9 bases. After removal of 3 bases from V and 4 bases from J, the junction contained 9 bases not matched to a gene. The CDR3 has 17 residues. In germline, CDR1 is LNHDA, CDR2 SQIVND (reference sequence). The CDR3 sequence: CASSMGATSGFTGELFF. The CDR3 DNA reads TGTGCCAGTAGTATGGGGGCGACTAGCGGTTTCACCGGGGAGCTGTTTTTT. The whole variable domain, filled in from reference TRBV19 and TRBJ2-2, reads DGGITQSPKYLFRKEGQNVTLSCEQNLNHDAMYWYRQDPGQGLRLIYYSQIVNDFQKGDIAEGYSVSREKKESFPLTVTSAQKNPTAFYLCASSMGATSGFTGELFFGEGSRLTVL.

The J gene is TRBJ1-4, the V gene TRBV6-5; TRBD1 might be the D (5 bases). Looked up from germline, CDR1 is MNHEY and CDR2 is SVGAGI. V was shortened by 5 bases and J by 8 bases, with 12 bases between the two germline ends. The CDR3 covers 13 residues. The CDR3 DNA reads as TGTGCCAGCAGTCAAGGGGTTGGCGAAAAACTGTTTTTT. Amino acid sequence: CASSQGVGEKLFF.

Here the CDR3 DNA reads TGTGCCAGCAGCGTCATTTTCGGCTCCTACAATGAGCAGTTCTTC. Protein sequence: CASSVIFGSYNEQFF. The chain carries TRBV11-2 and TRBJ2-1, with D uncertain. CDR1 is SGHAT and CDR2 is FQNNGV in the germline V gene. The CDR3 contains 15 residues. V lost 5 bases, J lost 0 bases, and 11 bases lay in between.

The V gene is TRBV5-1, the J gene TRBJ2-7; D not certain. This CDR3 has 14 residues. Trimming removed 0 bases from V and 4 bases from J, with 11 bases in between. Germline V gene data show CDR1 as SGHRS and CDR2 as YFSETQ. The CDR3 bases are TGCGCCAGCAGCTTGGGGCGGATTGAGTACGAGCAGTACTTC. It specifies CASSLGRIEYEQYF.

In its sample, this clone was seen once. The chain uses TRBV6-1 and TRBJ2-5; 14 bases align to TRBD2. Germline V gene lookup returns CDR1 MNHNS and CDR2 SASEGT. The CDR3 totals 15 residues. The junction had 7 bases not matched to a gene; V was cut back by 8 bases and J by 5 bases. The CDR3 here is CASSRLAGGPETQYF. The CDR3 bases are TGTGCCAGCTCTAGACTAGCGGGAGGGCCGGAGACCCAGTACTTC.